This T cell receptor beta chain was obtained from a study of CD8+CD57+ T cells in acquired aplastic anemia. In patients chosen for sequencing, flow cytometry had shown CD8+CD57+ cell expansion. Patients were treatment-naive when blood was sampled. The template for TCR beta VDJ and CDR3 sequence profiling was genomic DNA. TCRdb itself ran the reads through MiXCR, one entry per CDR3 protein. The sample includes about 120,000 distinct CDR3 sequences, approximately 41% of them seen just once. With V trimmed by 2 bases and J by 2 bases, 4 bases remained unmatched. Germline CDR1 reads SGHRS; CDR2 reads YFSETQ. The CDR3 consists of 15 residues. This clonotype was seen repeatedly, ten times or more.

The V call is TRBV5-1, the J call TRBJ2-1; 7 nucleotides line up with TRBD1. The TCR comes from a human donor with aplastic anemia. Sequencing was carried out using sorted CD4+, CD8+, or CD8+CD57+ T cells (not recorded which) from PBMCs. The CDR3 loop reads CASSFTGTAYNEQFF. The CDR3 bases are TGCGCCAGCAGCTTCACCGGGACAGCCTACAATGAGCAGTTCTTC. Full variable domain (outside the CDR3, taken from reference TRBV5-1 and TRBJ2-1): KAGVTQTPRYLIKTRGQQVTLSCSPISGHRSVSWYQQTPGQGLQFLFEYFSETQRNKGNFPGRFSGRQFSNSRSEMNVSTLELGDSALYLCASSFTGTAYNEQFFGPGTRLTVL.